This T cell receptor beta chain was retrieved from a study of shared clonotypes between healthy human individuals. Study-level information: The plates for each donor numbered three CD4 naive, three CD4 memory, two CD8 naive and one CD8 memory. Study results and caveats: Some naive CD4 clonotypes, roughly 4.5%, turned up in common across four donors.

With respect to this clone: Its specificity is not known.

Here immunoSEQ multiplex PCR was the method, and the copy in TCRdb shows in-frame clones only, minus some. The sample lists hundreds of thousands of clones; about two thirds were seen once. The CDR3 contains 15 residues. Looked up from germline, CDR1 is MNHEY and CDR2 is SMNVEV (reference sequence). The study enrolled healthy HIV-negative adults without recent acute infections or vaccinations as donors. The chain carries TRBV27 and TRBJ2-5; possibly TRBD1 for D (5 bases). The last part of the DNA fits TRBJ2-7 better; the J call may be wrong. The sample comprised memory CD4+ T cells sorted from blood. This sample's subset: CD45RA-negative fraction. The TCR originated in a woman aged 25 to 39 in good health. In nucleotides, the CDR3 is TGTGCCAGCAGTTTTAGGCCCCAGGGCCCCTACGAGCAGTACTTC. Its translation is CASSFRPQGPYEQYF.